These 13 T cell receptor beta chains originate from one sample sequenced in a study of cytotoxic CD8 clonotypes in ibrutinib-treated CLL. Measured with immunoSEQ multiplex PCR; TCRdb has only the in-frame clones, and not every one. This sample has about 160,000 clones, with nearly 90% found just once. The sample consisted of PBMCs, taken at disease progression, from a patient treated with ibrutinib. These receptors originate from a human donor with chronic lymphocytic leukemia.

In this sample, this clone turned up once. The genes are TRBV7-2 and TRBJ1-1; no reliable D call. Deletions cut 1 base from V and 1 base from J, with 10 bases between. The germline gives CDR1 SGHTA, CDR2 FQGNSA. The CDR3 spans 15 residues. DNA for the CDR3: TGTGCCAGCAGCTTAGTAGGTCCGGGGAACACTGAAGCTTTCTTT. Its translation: CASSLVGPGNTEAFF. The full variable domain, completed using reference TRBV7-2 and TRBJ1-1, is GAGVSQSPSNKVTEKGKDVELRCDPISGHTALYWYRQSLGQGLEFLIYFQGNSAPDKSGLPSDRFSAERTGGSVSTLTIQRTQQEDSAVYLCASSLVGPGNTEAFFGQGTRLTVV.

This clone was counted a single time. This chain uses TRBV29-1 with TRBJ1-2; D not resolved. Germline CDR1 reads SQVTM; CDR2 reads ANQGSEA. Between the trimmed V and J ends, which lost 4 bases and 4 bases, there was a span of 10 bases. The CDR3 covers 12 residues. The CDR3 is CSVGQNLYGYTF. The DNA of the CDR3 is TGCAGCGTTGGCCAGAATCTCTATGGCTACACCTTC.

The chain has TRBV7-3 and TRBJ2-1; 7 bases are shared with TRBD1. From germline, CDR1 is SGHTA and CDR2 FQGTGA. The CDR3 is 14 residues long. Trimming cost V 1 base and J 8 bases; bases outside gene matches: 5. The DNA for the CDR3 is TGTGCCAGCAGCTTAAACTACCAGGGGGATGAGCAGTTCTTC. Its translation is CASSLNYQGDEQFF.

V is TRBV27 and J is TRBJ2-7; D tentatively fits TRBD1 or TRBD2 (5 bases each). This CDR3 has 15 residues. Germline V gene data show CDR1 as MNHEY and CDR2 as SMNVEV (reference sequence). The V end lost 6 bases, the J end lost 2 bases, and 17 bases lay between the germline ends. The CDR3 reads CASRTLSGRPYEQYF. CDR3 nucleotide sequence: TGTGCCAGCAGGACTTTATCGGGGCGTCCCTACGAGCAGTACTTC.

The chain is built from TRBV19 and TRBJ1-3, with 8 bases matching TRBD1. V shed 2 bases, J shed 2 bases, and the junction held 8 bases outside the gene matches. The CDR3 contains 17 residues. Germline CDR1 is LNHDA and CDR2 is SQIVND (reference sequence). In DNA, the CDR3 is TGTGCCAGTAGTATACCCCCAAGGACAGGGCCTGGAAACACCATATATTTT. The encoded protein is CASSIPPRTGPGNTIYF.

The V call is TRBV2, the J call TRBJ2-7, with TRBD1 identical over 10 bases. Germline loops: CDR1 SNHLY, CDR2 FYNNEI. Trimming removed 5 bases from V and 3 bases from J; junction bases left unmatched: 4. CDR3 length: 14 residues. The chain's CDR3 is CASSQDRGIYEQYF. The DNA for the CDR3 is TGTGCCAGCAGTCAGGACAGGGGGATCTACGAGCAGTACTTC.

The V call is TRBV7-8, the J call TRBJ2-1, with 9 bases fitting TRBD2. The CDR3 runs 15 residues. With 5 bases clipped from V and 8 bases from J, the junction kept 10 bases outside the gene matches. Germline V lookup: CDR1 SGHVS, CDR2 FQNEAQ. The CDR3: CASSRPSREGYEQFF. CDR3 nucleotides: TGTGCCAGCAGCCGTCCCTCGCGGGAGGGTTATGAGCAGTTCTTC.

In its sample, this clone was seen a few times. The rearrangement joins TRBV10-3 to TRBJ2-2, with D hard to call. V was trimmed by 0 bases and J by 4 bases, leaving 12 bases between them. CDR3 size: 16 residues. CDR1 is ENHRY and CDR2 is SYGVKD in the germline V gene. The CDR3 loop is CAISESTLRPTGELFF. CDR3 in DNA: TGTGCCATCAGTGAGTCGACGCTAAGGCCCACCGGGGAGCTGTTTTTT.

On this clone: The junction does not match germline at one end; this may be a read error. This chain connects TRBV15 to TRBJ2-7; 9 bases agree with TRBD2. From germline, CDR1 is LNHNV and CDR2 YYDKDF (reference sequence). This CDR3 is built from 14 residues. CDR3 coding DNA: TGTGCCACCAGCCCCGGTGTAGCGGGAGAGGCTTTGGACTTC. The encoded protein is CATSPGVAGEALDF.

This clone was counted a single time. The chain couples TRBV7-6 to TRBJ2-5, with D uncertain. This CDR3 comprises 17 residues. In germline, CDR1 is SGHVS, CDR2 FNYEAQ. Trimming pared 2 bases from V and 4 bases from J, leaving 20 bases between. The CDR3 reads CASSLLGYSNSPETQYF. The DNA of the CDR3 is TGTGCCAGCAGCTTACTAGGCTACTCTAACTCCCCAGAGACCCAGTACTTC.

The chain is built from TRBV4-1 and TRBJ1-4; no clear D. Trimming removed 0 bases from V and 7 bases from J, with 15 bases in between. The CDR3 runs 16 residues. CDR1 and CDR2 (germline): MGHRA, YSYEKL. This CDR3 reads CASSQDDGYWSEKLFF. CDR3 DNA sequence: TGCGCCAGCAGCCAAGATGACGGTTATTGGAGTGAAAAACTGTTTTTT.

This chain joins TRBV5-1 and TRBJ1-1, with D unresolved. With 4 bases removed from V and 1 base from J, the gap between germline ends came to 11 bases. The germline CDR1 and CDR2 sequences are SGHRS and YFSETQ. The CDR3 contains 14 residues. CDR3 in amino acids: CASSPRYGNTEAFF. The CDR3 DNA sequence: TGCGCCAGCAGCCCACGGTATGGGAACACTGAAGCTTTCTTT.

The rearrangement links TRBV2 to TRBJ1-5; D is perhaps TRBD1 (6 bases). V was cut by 7 bases and J by 1 base, with 11 bases left in between. CDR3 length: 14 amino acids. The germline V gene encodes CDR1 SNHLY and CDR2 FYNNEI. DNA of the CDR3: TGTGCCAGCAACCCGACAGGCAGCAATCAGCCCCAGCATTTT. As protein: CASNPTGSNQPQHF.